This TCR beta chain appears in the sequencing data of a study of T cells in Graves' hyperthyroidism and ophthalmopathy. Study-level results: Among clonotypes expanded in thyroid above 0.001, most were also found in blood.

V was shortened by 9 bases and J by 3 bases, with 6 bases between the two germline ends. Germline V gene lookup returns CDR1 LNHDA and CDR2 SQIVND (reference sequence). The CDR3 totals 10 residues. Regarding this clonotype: As yet, its antigen is unknown.

Amplification targeted TCR beta CDR3 regions from RNA transcripts. During a first-round RT-PCR of the TCR CDR3, the HTBI primer set was used. In TCRdb, the multiplex PCR reads were re-called with MiXCR into one record per CDR3 protein. The data contain 600,000 or so distinct CDR3 sequences, about 14% of them singletons. Ophthalmopathy patients had moderate-to-severe active disease, CAS ≥3, NOSPECS ≥4, and disease duration under 3 months. Exclusions: uncontrolled infection, other autoimmune disease, pregnancy, lactation. Sequencing used blood. The rearrangement links TRBV19 to TRBJ2-7, with D possibly being TRBD1 (5 bases). This TCR was recovered from a woman between 50 and 59 years old with Graves' ophthalmopathy. The chain's CDR3 is CARTVYEQYF. The CDR3 nucleotides read TGTGCCAGGACAGTCTACGAGCAGTACTTC. Complete variable domain (other parts from reference TRBV19 and TRBJ2-7): DGGITQSPKYLFRKEGQNVTLSCEQNLNHDAMYWYRQDPGQGLRLIYYSQIVNDFQKGDIAEGYSVSREKKESFPLTVTSAQKNPTAFYLCARTVYEQYFGPGTRLTVT.